This entry concerns a single T cell receptor (beta chain). Antigen unknown. The sample is drawn from a study of T cell responses to AZD1222 COVID-19 vaccine. Study-level findings and limits: Repertoires were obtained only post-peak T cell response.

Assay: immunoSEQ multiplex PCR; the TCRdb copy retains only in-frame clones and omits some. In the table there are approximately 150,000 clones, nearly 95% of which are singletons. The CDR3 contains 14 residues. Looked up from germline, CDR1 is MNHEY and CDR2 is SVGAGI. V lost 7 bases to trimming and J lost 5 bases; unmatched junction nucleotides: 7. This rearrangement joins TRBV6-5 to TRBJ1-4, with 7 bases fitting TRBD1. The source is an adult in good health. The sample was peripheral blood, taken on day 0 of AZD1222 vaccination. The CDR3 region has the DNA TGTGCCAGCATAAGGGACAGACTGAATGAAAAACTGTTTTTT. This encodes CASIRDRLNEKLFF.